A selection of T cell receptor beta chains follows, all from one sample in a study of T cell changes during pregnancy in multiple sclerosis. Measured with immunoSEQ multiplex PCR; TCRdb has only the in-frame clones, and not every one. The table includes 35,000 to 45,000 clones, roughly nine tenths detected once. Here the sequenced sample was peripheral blood, taken in the third trimester of pregnancy. These receptors all stem from a female donor in good health, enrolled as a control in a pregnancy study. CDR3s include the opening cysteine and the closing phenylalanine or tryptophan.

>TRBV4-1|TRBJ1-1
CASSQGDRGRQITEAFF
>TRBV27|TRBJ2-1
CASSLRPAGYNEQFF
>TRBV7-2|TRBJ2-3
CASTPFSTDTQYF
>TRBV19|TRBJ2-7
CASSIKGQGEDLEQYF
>TRBV27|TRBJ2-7
CASSYATSGSLYEQYF
>TRBV30|TRBJ1-1
CAGDLGITEAFF
>TRBV28|TRBJ2-3
CASSLSRGTDTQYF
>TRBV5-1|TRBJ2-3
CASSPSDTQYF
>TRBV6-5|TRBJ2-6
CASSYEDSGANVLTF
>TRBV5-1|TRBJ2-7
CASSLDIRRGYEQYF
>TRBV5-1|TRBJ2-1
CASSDQGANNEQFF
>TRBV19|TRBJ2-2
CASSTDRVSTGELFF
>TRBV30|TRBJ1-1
CAWSLLSSTEAFF
>TRBV11-1|TRBJ2-1
CASSLSLRGAYNEQFF